This T cell receptor (beta chain) derives from a study of T cells in Graves' hyperthyroidism and ophthalmopathy. Amplification targeted TCR beta CDR3 regions from RNA transcripts. TCR CDR3 regions were first amplified by RT-PCR with HTBI primers. Each CDR3 protein is one row after TCRdb ran MiXCR on the multiplex PCR reads. The table includes under 750,000 distinct CDR3 sequences, roughly a sixth detected once. This CDR3 has 15 amino acids. Germline CDR1 and CDR2: LNHDA and SQIVND (reference sequence). With V trimmed by 7 bases and J by 0 bases, 6 bases remained unmatched. This sequence joins TRBV19 and TRBJ2-1; 7 bases are shared with TRBD1. The source of this sequence is a woman in her forties or fifties with Graves' hyperthyroidism that later progressed to Graves' ophthalmopathy. Sequenced input: blood. In nucleotides, the CDR3 is TGTGCCAGTACCCCGTCAGGGGGCTCCTACAATGAGCAGTTCTTC. Protein sequence: CASTPSGGSYNEQFF.